This entry describes one T cell receptor beta chain. Its antigen is not identified. The sample belongs to a study of blood T cells in healthy people across ages. Across the whole study: About one barcoded beta molecule per two T cells was captured by template switching. Study outcomes and limitations: PBMC samples, being unsorted, prevented any conclusive comparison of naive and antigen-experienced cells. In older individuals, TCR beta diversity per million T cells was lower, falling roughly linearly with age.

The CDR3 is 11 residues long. From germline, CDR1 is SNHLY and CDR2 FYNNEI. Then a second PCR, running about 6 to 11 cycles, was carried out with a sample-barcoded 5' primer and a J-beta primer mix. Every sample gave at least 2.5 million paired-end reads containing CDR3. TCRdb redid the calling of the 5' RACE reads with MiXCR, one entry per CDR3 protein. The sample includes 1.5 million to 2 million distinct CDR3 sequences, around half of them seen just once. The TCR sequence derives from a middle-aged woman in good health. The sequencing input was blood. V and J are TRBV2 and TRBJ2-4, with D possibly being TRBD2 (6 bases). The DNA end is a closer match to TRBJ2-7, so the J assignment may be wrong. The CDR3 DNA is TGTGCCGCCGGGGAGGCTTTCGAGCAGTACTTC. Residues: CAAGEAFEQYF.